This T cell receptor (beta chain) was sequenced for a study of radiation and T cells in renal cell carcinoma. Study-level information: Nephrectomy followed 15 Gy stereotactic body radiation by 4 weeks. Study observations and caveats: In blood, top tumor clones expanded by 2 weeks, shrinking by 4.

To note about this clone: Its antigen is as yet unknown.

The germline V gene has CDR1 SGHNT and CDR2 YYREEE (reference sequence). This CDR3 is built from 15 residues. Trimming pared 0 bases from V and 2 bases from J, leaving 11 bases between. Sample time point: blood 2 weeks post-SBRT. Treatment in this sample: 15 Gy SBRT to primary tumor, nephrectomy 4 weeks later. Blood was sampled at baseline, 2 weeks and 4 weeks after SBRT. Here immunoSEQ multiplex PCR was the method, and the copy in TCRdb shows in-frame clones only, minus some. Found here are around 130,000 clones, over 75% of them singletons; the top ten hold approximately 1.9%. The TCR was taken from a woman in her fifties or sixties with renal cell carcinoma. The sample here was blood, taken from a patient whose treatment included radiotherapy and nephrectomy. The genes are TRBV5-4 and TRBJ2-5; D gene unclear. The CDR3 is CASSLGTSLQETQYF. The CDR3 nucleotides are TGTGCCAGCAGCTTGGGGACCTCCCTACAAGAGACCCAGTACTTC.